This TCR beta chain was recovered during a study of T cell responses to AZD1222 COVID-19 vaccine. Study-level findings and limits: Repertoires were obtained only post-peak T cell response. White British donors predominated, females outnumbered males, and clonal diversity was possibly underestimated. Recipients of two AZD1222 doses showed rising Spike-specific TCR breadth and depth.

The CDR3 runs to 14 residues. Germline CDR1 and CDR2: SNHLY and FYNNEI. V lost 1 base to trimming and J lost 8 bases, with 14 bases between them. This table comes from immunoSEQ multiplex PCR, and its TCRdb copy is limited to in-frame clones, with some not included. The sample comprises some 180,000 clones, just over 85% of which are singletons, and approximately 0.5% rests with the top ten. Remarks on this clone: Its matching antigen is unknown.

This specimen consisted of peripheral blood, obtained on day 0 of AZD1222 vaccination. This receptor was obtained from an adult in good health. V gene TRBV2 combines with J gene TRBJ1-2, with D possibly matching TRBD1 (5 bases). DNA for the CDR3: TGTGCCAGCAGTGAAGGCGTTAGGGGTGGCGGCTACACCTTC. It specifies CASSEGVRGGGYTF.